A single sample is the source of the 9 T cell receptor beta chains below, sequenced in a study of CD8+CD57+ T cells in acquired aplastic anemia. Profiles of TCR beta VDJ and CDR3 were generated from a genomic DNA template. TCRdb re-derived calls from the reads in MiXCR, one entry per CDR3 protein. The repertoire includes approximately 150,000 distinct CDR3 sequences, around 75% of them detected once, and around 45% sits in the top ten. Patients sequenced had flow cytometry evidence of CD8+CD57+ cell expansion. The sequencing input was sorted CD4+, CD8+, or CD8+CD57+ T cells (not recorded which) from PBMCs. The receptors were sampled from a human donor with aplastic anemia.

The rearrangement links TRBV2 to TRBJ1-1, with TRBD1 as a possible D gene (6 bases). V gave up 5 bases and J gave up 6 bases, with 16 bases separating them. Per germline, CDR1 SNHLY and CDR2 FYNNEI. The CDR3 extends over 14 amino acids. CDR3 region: CASSLWDTGSEAFF. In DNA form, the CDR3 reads TGTGCCAGCAGTCTTTGGGACACCGGGTCTGAAGCTTTCTTT.

CDR3 in DNA: TGCAGTGCTCGGCCGAGGAGGGCAGAGACCCAGTACTTC. This gives the protein CSARPRRAETQYF. V gene TRBV20-1 combines with J gene TRBJ2-5; D may be TRBD2 (6 bases). Germline V gene sequence: CDR1 DFQATT, CDR2 SNEGSKA (reference sequence). The germline V and J ends were trimmed by 5 bases and 4 bases, with 14 bases remaining between them. The CDR3 has 13 residues.

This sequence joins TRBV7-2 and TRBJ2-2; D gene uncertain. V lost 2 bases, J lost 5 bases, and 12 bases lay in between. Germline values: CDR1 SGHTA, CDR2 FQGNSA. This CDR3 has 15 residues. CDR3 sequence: CASSLSAARTGELFF. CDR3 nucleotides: TGTGCCAGCAGCTTATCGGCAGCCCGGACCGGGGAGCTGTTTTTT.

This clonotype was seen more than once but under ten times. CDR3 in DNA: TGCGCCAGCAGTGGTTCGGGCAGGGCGACCCTCTACTACGAGCAGTACTTC. It specifies CASSGSGRATLYYEQYF. The chain employs TRBV10-1 and TRBJ2-7; D may be TRBD1 (5 bases). Germline V lookup: CDR1 WNHNN, CDR2 SYGVQD (reference sequence). This CDR3 has 17 residues. V gave up 4 bases and J gave up 3 bases, with 22 bases separating them.

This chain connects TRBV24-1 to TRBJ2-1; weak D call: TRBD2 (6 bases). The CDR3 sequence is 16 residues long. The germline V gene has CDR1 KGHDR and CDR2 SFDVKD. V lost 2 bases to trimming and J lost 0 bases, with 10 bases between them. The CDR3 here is CATSDSGDSSYNEQFF. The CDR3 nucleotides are TGTGCCACCAGTGATTCGGGGGATAGCTCCTACAATGAGCAGTTCTTC.

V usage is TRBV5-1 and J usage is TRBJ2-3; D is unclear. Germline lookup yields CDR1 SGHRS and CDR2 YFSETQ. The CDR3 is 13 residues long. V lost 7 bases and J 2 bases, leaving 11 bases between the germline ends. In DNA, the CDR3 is TGCGCCAGCCGCCCTTTGTACACAGATACGCAGTATTTT. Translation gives CASRPLYTDTQYF.

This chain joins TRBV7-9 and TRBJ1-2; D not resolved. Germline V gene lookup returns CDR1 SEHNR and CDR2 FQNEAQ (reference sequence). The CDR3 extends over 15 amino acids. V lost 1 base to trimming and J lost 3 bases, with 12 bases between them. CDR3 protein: CASSLGQQRDYGYTF. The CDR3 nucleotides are TGTGCCAGCAGCTTAGGGCAACAGCGGGACTATGGCTACACCTTC.

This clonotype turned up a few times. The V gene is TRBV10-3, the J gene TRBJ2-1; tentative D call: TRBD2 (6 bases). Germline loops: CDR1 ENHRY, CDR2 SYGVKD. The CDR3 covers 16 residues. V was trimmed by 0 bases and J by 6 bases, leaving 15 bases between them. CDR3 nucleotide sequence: TGTGCCATCAGTGAGTCGATGGGGGGTTCGGCCAATGAGCAGTTCTTC. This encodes CAISESMGGSANEQFF.

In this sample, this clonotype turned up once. CDR3 coding DNA: TGTGCTTCACGGAGGGGAGTCCATCAGCCCCAGCATTTT. Translated: CASRRGVHQPQHF. The chain carries TRBV6-5 and TRBJ1-5; TRBD1 might be the D (5 bases). The CDR3 covers 13 residues. The germline V gene encodes CDR1 MNHEY and CDR2 SVGAGI.